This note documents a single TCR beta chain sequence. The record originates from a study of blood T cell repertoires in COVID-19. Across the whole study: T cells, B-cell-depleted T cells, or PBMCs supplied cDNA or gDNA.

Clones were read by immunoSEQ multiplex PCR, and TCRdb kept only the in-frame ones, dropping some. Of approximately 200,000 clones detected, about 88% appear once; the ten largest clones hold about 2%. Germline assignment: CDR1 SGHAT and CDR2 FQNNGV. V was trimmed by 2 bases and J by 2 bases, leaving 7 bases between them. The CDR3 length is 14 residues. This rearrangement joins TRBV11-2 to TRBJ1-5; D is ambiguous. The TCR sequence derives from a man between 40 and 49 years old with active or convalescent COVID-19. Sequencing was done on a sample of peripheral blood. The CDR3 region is CASSLTGGNQPQHF. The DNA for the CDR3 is TGTGCCAGCAGCTTAACCGGAGGCAATCAGCCCCAGCATTTT.